This TCR beta chain emerged from a study of patients and donors after allogeneic stem cell transplantation (dated by TCRdb to 2020 to 2021). Turning to this clonotype: What antigen it recognizes has not been identified. No base qualities exist here, and no much larger clone lies one base off it.

Receptor amplification or capture employed RT-PCR. Sequenced using a NextSeq 550. TCRdb took the public reads, trimmed them with fastp at Q25, ran MiXCR for clone calling and kept in-frame beta chains. Every distinct CDR3 protein forms one entry, paired with its most common genes and DNA. The sample contains 200,000 to 250,000 distinct CDR3 sequences, about 38% of them found a single time. The biggest ten clones account for roughly 12% of the sample. V is reduced by 2 bases and J by 1 base, leaving a spacing of 9 bases between them. The CDR3 has 14 amino acids, counting the end cysteine and phenylalanine. Kept here is only the CDR3 DNA, which spans 42 bases and is read in frame from base 1. Based on the germline V gene, the CDR1 and CDR2 sequences are SGHRS and YFSETQ.

The sequenced sample consisted of blood, either unsorted or a sorted T cell fraction (not recorded which). The V and J genes are TRBV5-1 and TRBJ1-1; the D gene assignment is ambiguous. The sequence derives from a human donor who was either an allogeneic HSCT recipient or a stem cell or donor lymphocyte infusion donor (not recorded which). It is not recorded whose cells these are; they may come from a transplant donor. The sequenced DNA: TGCGCCAGCAGCTTCGCACAGAAGAACACTGAAGCTTTCTTT. Its translation is CASSFAQKNTEAFF.